This TCR beta chain was retrieved from a study of human T cells and chemical hapten exposure (dated by TCRdb to about 2021). In terms of the full investigation: For sensitization, 2% DPC in acetone was applied to a roughly 2 cm by roughly 2 cm area of upper inner arm skin. About 30 alopecia patients provided blood for TCR sequencing at one to four time points (pre-sensitization, 2, 6 and 24 weeks). Patch testing was done on the upper back using Finn chambers containing 0.01% DPC, and results were scored after 6 days according to International Contact Dermatitis Research Group standards. The patient cohort, mostly female, included alopecia areata with under or over 50% scalp involvement, alopecia totalis and alopecia universalis. Throughout the study period of roughly 24 weeks, patients also received therapeutic DPC doses to the scalp every week. The study tracked peripheral blood TCR repertoire changes in vivo during primary and secondary sensitization to the hapten diphenylcyclopropenone (DPC) in alopecia patients. Blood samples were taken from patients before sensitization (week 0) and then at 2, 6 and about 24 weeks after DPC sensitization. Libraries were pooled for sequencing, and per-sample TCR yields varied mainly because of small differences in library volumes within the pool.

As for this clonotype: Its antigen is not yet known. The input lacks base qualities; no much larger clone sits a single base away.

The protocol used for the library was RACE. The run used a NextSeq 500. Library preparation attached unique molecular identifiers to individual cDNA molecules for quantitative, reproducible TCR counting. Each blood RNA sample was used to sequence both TCR alpha and TCR beta chains. On the study's bioinformatics: A median of around 100,000 TCRs per sample was observed, with a range of roughly 20,000 to 750,000. V, J and CDR3 annotation of the TCR reads was carried out using the Decombinator software suite. Every sample was subsampled to the same number of TCRs (28,000) for the PS versus PT1 abundance plots. Expanded TCRs were defined as absent before sensitization and observed at least eight times at the 2-week time point. TCRdb applied fastp at Q25 and MiXCR to the public reads, then kept only in-frame beta chains. Each entry merges the rows of one CDR3 protein and shows their most common DNA and genes. These V and J calls rely on TCRdb rather than the paper's analysis. Within this sample are some 200,000 distinct CDR3 sequences, with approximately 20% of them counted one time only. The ten largest clones take up roughly 6.7% of the sample.

The CDR3 goes from the cysteine to the phenylalanine over 13 residues. The retained sequence is limited to the CDR3, 39 bases, with the frame set at the first base. Relative to germline, V is 8 bases shorter and J is 2 bases shorter, with 11 bases between their ends. Taken from the germline V gene, the CDR1 and CDR2 loops are KGHDR and SFDVKD. Results and caveats for the whole study, not just this receptor: Compared with pre-sensitization or healthy control sets, expanded TCRs formed significantly more large CDR3 similarity clusters, which is consistent with antigen-driven responses. Because every patient had alopecia, a presumed autoimmune disease, the patients' immune response might differ from that of healthy individuals. DPC sensitization did not change how many TCRs were above 1 in 1000 frequency, and no evidence was found of alterations in global repertoire structure. After repeated subsampling, the strength of the expansion versus patch-test correlation and the threshold at which it became significant changed. The number of PT1 expanded TCRs positively correlated with patch test score, significant at thresholds 8, 16 and 32 but not 4.

The sample's time point, from its label and the paper: patch test 1, 2 weeks after DPC sensitization. Read against the paper, the sample's treatment or condition label means: therapeutic diphenylcyclopropenone sensitization with weekly scalp DPC. Blood at each patch-test visit was drawn before the patch test was applied. Patients were considered eligible if aged 18 to 70, diagnosed with alopecia and deemed suitable for DPC therapy, and patients were excluded if pregnant. Total RNA was isolated from unfractionated whole blood collected in Tempus Blood RNA tubes. The input for sequencing was whole blood, taken in connection with sensitization to the hapten diphenylcyclopropenone (DPC). The source is a woman between 50 and 59 years old with alopecia areata. Some clones in this sample may be carry-over from other donors' samples. Recombination connected TRBV24-1 to TRBJ1-1, with the D gene not confidently named. This receptor has the CDR3 CATKGPPNTEAFF. The nucleotide sequence reads as follows: TGTGCCACCAAAGGTCCCCCCAACACTGAAGCTTTCTTT.